The sequence of this T cell receptor beta chain was determined in a study of CD8 T cell repertoires and HIV-1 epitope variants. This CDR3 spans 15 amino acids. Germline CDR1 reads ENHRY; CDR2 reads SYGVKD. V lost 3 bases to trimming and J lost 5 bases, with 16 bases between them. The data were produced by immunoSEQ multiplex PCR, yet TCRdb's version contains in-frame clones alone and is incomplete. The repertoire holds more than 85,000 clones, with roughly four fifths as singletons. This TCR was recovered from a male donor with HIV. The J gene is TRBJ2-5, the V gene TRBV10-3; D tentatively reads TRBD1 or TRBD2 (6 bases each). Input material: uncultured baseline CD8+ T cells from peripheral blood mononuclear cells (PBMCs). Here the CDR3 DNA reads TGTGCCATCAGTGATGGCTACAGGGCGGGGGAGACCCAGTACTTC. Its protein is CAISDGYRAGETQYF.